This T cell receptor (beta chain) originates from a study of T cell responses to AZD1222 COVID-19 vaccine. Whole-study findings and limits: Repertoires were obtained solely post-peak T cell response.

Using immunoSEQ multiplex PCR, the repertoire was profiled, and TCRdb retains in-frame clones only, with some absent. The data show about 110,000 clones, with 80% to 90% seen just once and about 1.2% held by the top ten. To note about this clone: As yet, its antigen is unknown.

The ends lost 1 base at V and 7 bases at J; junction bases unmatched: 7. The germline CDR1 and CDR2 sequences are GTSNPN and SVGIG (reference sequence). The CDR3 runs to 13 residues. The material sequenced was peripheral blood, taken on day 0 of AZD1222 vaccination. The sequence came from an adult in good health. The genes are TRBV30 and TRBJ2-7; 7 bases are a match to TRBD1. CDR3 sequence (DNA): TGTGCCTGGAGTGCTAAGACAGGGTGGGAGCAGTACTTC. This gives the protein CAWSAKTGWEQYF.